These 3 T cell receptor beta chains originate from one sample sequenced in a study of a mutant IDH1 vaccine in newly diagnosed glioma (TCRdb year 2021). Interpreted using the paper, the time point label stands for: baseline, week 1 (first vaccination visit). The treatment or condition label on this specimen signifies: pre-vaccination baseline after standard-of-care therapy. The library relied on the immunoSEQ multiplex PCR assay. TCRdb stores this immuneACCESS table with in-frame sequences only. Part of the clones is absent; in the studies checked, under half of the shortfall reflects unresolved V genes, and no reason is known for the rest. This sample lists roughly 19,000 clones; approximately 85% were detected once. The ten biggest clones cover about 5% of the sample. The starting material was PBMCs, obtained from a glioma patient treated with radiotherapy, temozolomide or both. The receptors were sampled from a man aged 40-49 years with glioma.

The V gene is TRBV7-2, the J gene TRBJ2-1; D possibly matches TRBD1 or TRBD2 (5 bases each). Looked up from germline, CDR1 is SGHTA and CDR2 is FQGNSA. Trimming stripped 5 bases from V and 0 bases from J, with 17 bases between. The CDR3 extends over 17 amino acids. The CDR3 region is CASSPRGGRSSYNEQFF. CDR3 coding DNA: TGTGCCAGCAGCCCCCGGGGCGGCAGGAGCTCCTACAATGAGCAGTTCTTC.

The CDR3 DNA sequence: TGCGCCAGCAGCCAAGATCTGGGCAGGGGCTCCTACAATGAGCAGTTCTTC. As protein: CASSQDLGRGSYNEQFF. The chain recombines TRBV4-1 with TRBJ2-1, with a weak D call TRBD1 (6 bases). Germline CDR1 is MGHRA and CDR2 is YSYEKL. This CDR3 region has 17 residues. V lost 0 bases and J 0 bases, leaving 12 bases between the germline ends.

The CDR3 loop reads CASSLGTSKTYEQYF. The CDR3, as DNA: TGTGCCAGCAGCTTGGGGACTAGCAAAACCTACGAGCAGTACTTC. J is TRBJ2-7 and V is TRBV5-5; 8 bases fit TRBD2. The CDR3 runs to 15 residues. V trimming: 0 bases; J trimming: 2 bases; junction bases outside the gene matches: 4. Per germline, CDR1 SGHKS and CDR2 YYEKEE (reference sequence).